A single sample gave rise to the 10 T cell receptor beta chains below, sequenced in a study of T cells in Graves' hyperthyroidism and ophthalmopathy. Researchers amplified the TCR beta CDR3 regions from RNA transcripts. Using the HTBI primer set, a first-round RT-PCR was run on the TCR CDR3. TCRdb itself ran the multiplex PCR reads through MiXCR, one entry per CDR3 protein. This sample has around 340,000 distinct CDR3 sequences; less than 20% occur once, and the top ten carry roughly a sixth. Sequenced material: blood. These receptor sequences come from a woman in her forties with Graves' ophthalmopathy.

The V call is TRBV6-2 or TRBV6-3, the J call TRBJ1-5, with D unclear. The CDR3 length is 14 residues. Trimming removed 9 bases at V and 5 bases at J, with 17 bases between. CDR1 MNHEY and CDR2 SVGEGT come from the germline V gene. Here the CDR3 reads CASHRAGRDQPQHF. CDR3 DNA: TGTGCCAGTCACCGGGCGGGTCGGGATCAGCCCCAGCATTTT.

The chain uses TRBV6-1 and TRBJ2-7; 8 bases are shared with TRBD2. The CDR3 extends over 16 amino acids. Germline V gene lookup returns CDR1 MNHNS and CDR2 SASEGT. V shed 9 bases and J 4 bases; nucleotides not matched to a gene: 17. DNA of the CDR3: TGTGCCAGTTCCCCTCCGGGCGGGAGGTCCCCTTACGAGCAGTACTTC. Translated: CASSPPGGRSPYEQYF.

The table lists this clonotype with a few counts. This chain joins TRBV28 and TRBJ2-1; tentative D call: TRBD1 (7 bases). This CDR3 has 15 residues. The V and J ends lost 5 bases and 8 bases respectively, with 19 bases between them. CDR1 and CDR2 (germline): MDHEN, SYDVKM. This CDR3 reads CASSPQGGFLDEQFF. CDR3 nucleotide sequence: TGTGCCAGCAGTCCCCAGGGGGGTTTTTTGGATGAGCAGTTCTTC.

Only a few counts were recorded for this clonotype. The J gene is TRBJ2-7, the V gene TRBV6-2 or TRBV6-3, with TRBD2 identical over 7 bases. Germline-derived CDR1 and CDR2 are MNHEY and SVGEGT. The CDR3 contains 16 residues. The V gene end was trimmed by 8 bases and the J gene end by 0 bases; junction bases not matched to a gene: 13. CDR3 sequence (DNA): TGTGCCAGCTCACCTTGGTCTAGCGGCGTCTCCTACGAGCAGTACTTC. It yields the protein CASSPWSSGVSYEQYF.

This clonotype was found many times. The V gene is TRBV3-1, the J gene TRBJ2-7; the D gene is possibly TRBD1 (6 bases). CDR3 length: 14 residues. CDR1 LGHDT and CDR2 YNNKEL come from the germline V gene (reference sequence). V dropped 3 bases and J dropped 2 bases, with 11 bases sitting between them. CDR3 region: CASSQRDTTYEQYF. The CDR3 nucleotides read TGTGCCAGCAGCCAGAGGGACACTACCTACGAGCAGTACTTC.

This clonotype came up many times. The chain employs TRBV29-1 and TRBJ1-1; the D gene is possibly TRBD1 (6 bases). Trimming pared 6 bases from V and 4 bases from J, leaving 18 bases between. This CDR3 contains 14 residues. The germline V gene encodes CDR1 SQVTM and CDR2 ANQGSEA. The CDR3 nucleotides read TGCAGCGTGGAAACAGGGATCTCTCGCACTGAAGCTTTCTTT. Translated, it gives CSVETGISRTEAFF.

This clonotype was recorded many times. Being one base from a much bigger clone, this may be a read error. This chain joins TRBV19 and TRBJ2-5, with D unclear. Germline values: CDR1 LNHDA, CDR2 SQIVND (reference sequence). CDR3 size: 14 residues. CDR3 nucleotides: TGTGCCAATAGTAAGGGATTGGCGCAAGAGACCCAGTACTTC. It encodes CANSKGLAQETQYF.

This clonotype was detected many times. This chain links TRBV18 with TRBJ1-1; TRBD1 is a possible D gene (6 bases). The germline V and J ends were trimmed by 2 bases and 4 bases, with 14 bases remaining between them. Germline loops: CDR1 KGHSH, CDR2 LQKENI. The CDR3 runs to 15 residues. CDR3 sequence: CASSPSKGTSTEAFF. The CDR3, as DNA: TGTGCCAGCTCACCAAGTAAGGGGACAAGCACTGAAGCTTTCTTT.

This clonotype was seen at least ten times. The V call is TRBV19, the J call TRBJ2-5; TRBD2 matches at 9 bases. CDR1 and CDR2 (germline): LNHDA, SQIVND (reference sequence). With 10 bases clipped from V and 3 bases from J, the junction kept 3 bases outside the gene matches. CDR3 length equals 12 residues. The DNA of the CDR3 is TGTGCCACGACTAGCGGAAAAGAGACCCAGTACTTC. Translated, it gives CATTSGKETQYF.

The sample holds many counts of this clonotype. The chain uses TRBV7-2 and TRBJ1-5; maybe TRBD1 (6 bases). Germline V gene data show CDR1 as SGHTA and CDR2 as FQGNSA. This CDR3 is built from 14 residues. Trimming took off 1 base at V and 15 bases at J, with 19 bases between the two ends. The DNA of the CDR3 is TGTGCCAGCAGCTTAGGCAGGGGCCGTACTTTTCTGCATTTT. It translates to CASSLGRGRTFLHF.